The rows below give T cell receptor beta chains drawn from one sample of a study of T cells after yellow fever vaccination. MiXCR, run by TCRdb on the 5' RACE reads, gives a single entry per CDR3 protein. The sample carries 150,000 to 200,000 distinct CDR3 sequences, approximately 11% recorded once. The sample in question was CD8+ T cells sorted from PBMCs, obtained 15 days after the yellow fever booster vaccination. These receptors were collected from a man in his late teens or twenties who received the YFV17D yellow fever vaccine. CDR3s include the opening cysteine and the closing phenylalanine or tryptophan. Fields, in order: clone size, CDR3 length, V gene, J gene, D gene, CDR3 DNA, CDR3 protein. D genes are given only for firm matches. The size entry is marked missing in some rows and otherwise reads once, few, many or a size class.

few	16	TRBV7-9	TRBJ2-1	TRBD1	TGTGCCAGCAGCAGGATCGGACAGGAGCCGTACAATGAGCAGTTCTTC	CASSRIGQEPYNEQFF
few	11	TRBV12-3/TRBV12-4	TRBJ1-6	-	TGTGCCAGCAGTTCCTGGTCCCGTCTCCACTTT	CASSSWSRLHF
few	16	TRBV12-5	TRBJ2-5	TRBD1	TGTGCTAGCTCAACTTGGGCCAGACAGGGAGCAGAGACCCAGTACTTC	CASSTWARQGAETQYF
-	18	TRBV7-2	TRBJ1-1	-	TGTGCCAGCAGCTTAAGCCTGACAGGCGGGTTCATGAACACTGAAGCTTTCTTT	CASSLSLTGGFMNTEAFF
few	16	TRBV4-1	TRBJ1-2	-	TGCGCCAGCAGCCAAGTACAGGGCGTGACTGGCTATGGCTACACCTTC	CASSQVQGVTGYGYTF
few	12	TRBV6-5	TRBJ2-3	-	TGTGCCAGCAGTTATTTGGGAGATACGCAGTATTTT	CASSYLGDTQYF
-	14	TRBV5-1	TRBJ1-1	-	TGCGCCAGCAGGATGGGGGGCGGCGGCACTGAAGCTTTCTTT	CASRMGGGGTEAFF
-	14	TRBV20-1	TRBJ2-7	TRBD1	TGCAGTGCTAGGGCCCGACAGGGGGCCTACGAGCAGTACTTC	CSARARQGAYEQYF
few	13	TRBV6-5	TRBJ2-2	TRBD1	TGTGCCAGCAGTACAGGGGGCTACGGGGAGCTGTTTTTT	CASSTGGYGELFF
-	16	TRBV12-3/TRBV12-4	TRBJ2-3	-	TGTGCCAGCAGTTTAGCGCTAAGCACTGTCAAAGATACGCAGTATTTT	CASSLALSTVKDTQYF
-	15	TRBV4-2	TRBJ2-1	-	TGTGCCAGCAGCCAACGGACCCAAGATTACAATGAGCAGTTCTTC	CASSQRTQDYNEQFF
few	18	TRBV10-1	TRBJ2-1	-	TGCGCCAGCAGTGACAGCCCTCCGAAGGGAAACTCCTACAATGAGCAGTTCTTC	CASSDSPPKGNSYNEQFF
many	14	TRBV12-3/TRBV12-4	TRBJ1-6	TRBD1	TGTGCCAGCGGCTGGGGACAGGGGGAATCACCCCTCCACTTT	CASGWGQGESPLHF
-	14	TRBV4-1	TRBJ1-1	-	TGCGCCAGCAGCCAAGAATTGGGGTACACTGAAGCTTTCTTT	CASSQELGYTEAFF
many	14	TRBV24-1	TRBJ1-2	-	TGTGCCACCAGTGCAGACCCTCCAGGATTCGGCTACACCTTC	CATSADPPGFGYTF
few	14	TRBV5-6	TRBJ2-7	-	TGTGCCAGCACGGGGGACAGCCATGTCTACGAGCAGTACTTC	CASTGDSHVYEQYF
-	15	TRBV27	TRBJ1-5	TRBD1	TGTGCCAGCAGTGAAGGACAGGGTGGCAATCAGCCCCAGCATTTT	CASSEGQGGNQPQHF
few	17	TRBV15	TRBJ2-4	-	TGTGCCACCAGCAGAGATGGGTTAGGGGTAGCCAAAAACATTCAGTACTTC	CATSRDGLGVAKNIQYF
few	14	TRBV12-3/TRBV12-4	TRBJ1-6	TRBD1	TGTGCCAGCAGTTTAGGCGGGACAGGGCCACCCCTCCACTTT	CASSLGGTGPPLHF
few	13	TRBV27	TRBJ1-1	-	TGTGCCAGCAGTTTATCCCTCAGTACTGAAGCTTTCTTT	CASSLSLSTEAFF
few	15	TRBV19	TRBJ2-7	-	TGTGCCAGTAGTATAAACGGCGGGCTGAGGTACGAGCAGTACTTC	CASSINGGLRYEQYF
few	12	TRBV12-3/TRBV12-4	TRBJ2-1	TRBD1	TGTGCCAGCAGTCCAGCAGGGGGCTGGCAGTTCTTC	CASSPAGGWQFF
many	13	TRBV5-1	TRBJ1-5	-	TGCGCCAACCTAAGTCCGGGCAATCAGCCCCAGCATTTT	CANLSPGNQPQHF
few	10	TRBV29-1	TRBJ1-1	-	TGCAGCGGCCTCAACACTGAAGCTTTCTTT	CSGLNTEAFF
-	12	TRBV4-1	TRBJ2-2	-	TGCGCCAGCAGTCCTTTGAGCGGGGAGCTGTTTTTT	CASSPLSGELFF
-	12	TRBV10-2	TRBJ2-3	-	TGCGCCAGCAGGGGACTGGGAGATACGCAGTATTTT	CASRGLGDTQYF
-	13	TRBV20-1	TRBJ2-1	-	TGCAGTGCTAGAGTAAGGGGAAGGAATGAGCAGTTCTTC	CSARVRGRNEQFF
few	16	TRBV9	TRBJ1-2	-	TGTGCCAGCAGCGTAGCAGGGTCGGGAGGGAGGAATGGCTACACCTTC	CASSVAGSGGRNGYTF
few	15	TRBV27	TRBJ2-3	-	TGTGCCAGCAGTCCCTGGGCGGTTGGGACAGATACGCAGTATTTT	CASSPWAVGTDTQYF
few	15	TRBV19	TRBJ1-5	-	TGTGCCAGTATCCACGGGCCTTATAGCAATCAGCCCCAGCATTTT	CASIHGPYSNQPQHF
-	12	TRBV12-3/TRBV12-4	TRBJ2-3	-	TGTGCCAGCAGTTCCTACGGGACAACGCAGTATTTT	CASSSYGTTQYF
-	12	TRBV13	TRBJ2-5	-	TGTGCCAGCAGCTTATTGAAGGAGACCCAGTACTTC	CASSLLKETQYF
few	14	TRBV6-2/TRBV6-3	TRBJ1-2	-	TGTGCCAGCAGGTCGGAGTTTGCTAACTATGGCTACACCTTC	CASRSEFANYGYTF
few	14	TRBV6-1	TRBJ1-1	-	TGTGCCAGCAGTGAAGTAGGGGGGGTGACTGAAGCTTTCTTT	CASSEVGGVTEAFF
few	13	TRBV12-3/TRBV12-4	TRBJ2-1	-	TGTGCCAGCAGTGAAGACGCCGACAATGAGCAGTTCTTC	CASSEDADNEQFF
many	14	TRBV6-6	TRBJ1-5	-	TGTGCCAGCAGTGAGGGGCCCAGCAATCAGCCCCAGCATTTT	CASSEGPSNQPQHF
-	16	TRBV7-8	TRBJ2-1	-	TGTGCCAGCAGCCTGGGAGCCTGGAGCTCCTACAATGAGCAGTTCTTC	CASSLGAWSSYNEQFF
-	13	TRBV7-2	TRBJ1-3	TRBD1	TGTGCCAGCAGCTTTGGGACAGGGGGGACCATATATTTT	CASSFGTGGTIYF
-	14	TRBV19	TRBJ2-1	-	TGTGCCAGTAGTATATTAGGGGGGTACAATGAGCAGTTCTTC	CASSILGGYNEQFF
-	14	TRBV20-1	TRBJ2-5	TRBD2	TGCAGTGCGGGACCGGGACTAGCGGTAGAGACCCAGTACTTC	CSAGPGLAVETQYF
many	16	TRBV4-1	TRBJ2-7	TRBD1	TGCGCCAGCAGCCAAGGGAGGACAGGGAGGACCTACGAGCAGTACTTC	CASSQGRTGRTYEQYF
few	14	TRBV7-9	TRBJ2-5	-	TGTGCCAGCAGCCCAGAAGACCTACAAGAGACCCAGTACTTC	CASSPEDLQETQYF
-	13	TRBV6-4	TRBJ1-1	-	TGTGCCAGCAGTGACCGGACTGGGACTGAAGCTTTCTTT	CASSDRTGTEAFF
few	15	TRBV5-1	TRBJ2-7	-	TGCGCCAGCAGCTTGGAGGGTGGGAGCTCCTACGAGCAGTACTTC	CASSLEGGSSYEQYF
-	15	TRBV7-6	TRBJ2-2	-	TGTGCCAGCAGCTTAGGGGGACCGAACACCGGGGAGCTGTTTTTT	CASSLGGPNTGELFF
-	13	TRBV25-1	TRBJ2-3	TRBD2	TGTGCCAGCAGTGGCCGACTAGCGGTCCGGCAGGGTTTT	CASSGRLAVRQGF
few	12	TRBV21-1	TRBJ2-5	-	TGTGCCAGCCGGGACCGCAAAGAGACCCAGTACTTC	CASRDRKETQYF
few	14	TRBV5-1	TRBJ1-6	TRBD1	TGCGCCAGCAGGTGGACAGGGGTTGGGTCACCCCTCCACTTT	CASRWTGVGSPLHF
few	17	TRBV4-1	TRBJ2-7	-	TGCGCCAGCAGCCAAGACGAGGGGAAAGTGTATCGGGACGAGCAGTACTTC	CASSQDEGKVYRDEQYF
-	11	TRBV3-1	TRBJ1-4	-	TGTGCCAGCAGCCATGACGCCATACTGTTTTTT	CASSHDAILFF
-	17	TRBV6-2/TRBV6-3	TRBJ2-7	-	TGTGCCAGCAGTTACGGGCCTCGAGGTAGTAGGACCTACGAGCAGTACTTC	CASSYGPRGSRTYEQYF